The clone carrying this TCR beta chain was counted ten times or more. The data are from a study of T cells in Graves' hyperthyroidism and ophthalmopathy. Study background: Blood was drawn when the patient was first diagnosed and still untreated.

Using RNA transcripts as the source, TCR beta CDR3 regions were amplified. Initially, a first-round RT-PCR of the TCR CDR3 employed the HTBI primer set. TCRdb re-analysed the multiplex PCR reads in MiXCR, keeping a single row per CDR3 protein. Of around 690,000 distinct CDR3 sequences in the sample, roughly 20% were seen once. Germline CDR1 SGHAT, CDR2 FQNNGV. This CDR3 is 15 amino acids long. Trimming pared 5 bases from V and 4 bases from J, leaving 14 bases between. From 9 to 10 ml of fresh peripheral blood, PBMCs were isolated. The sample was blood. The receptor was derived from a man aged 30 to 39 with Graves' ophthalmopathy. The chain uses TRBV11-2 and TRBJ1-4; the D gene is possibly TRBD1 (5 bases). The CDR3 nucleotides are TGTGCCAGCAGCCAAAGAGGGGCAGATAATGAAAAACTGTTTTTT. Its protein product is CASSQRGADNEKLFF.